The present entry profiles one T cell receptor (beta chain) with its context. Its antigen is currently unknown. Libraries were prepared by immunoSEQ multiplex PCR; TCRdb keeps only in-frame clonotypes and omits some of them. Among 70,000 to 95,000 clones listed, around nine tenths were seen once. The V gene's germline CDR1 is SGHTA and CDR2 FQGTGA. The CDR3 contains 12 residues. Trimming took off 4 bases at V and 3 bases at J, with 5 bases between the two ends. The entry originates in a study of T cell responses to AZD1222 COVID-19 vaccine. Recipients boosted at about 4 weeks or about 12 weeks are pooled. Study observations and caveats: Females made up more of the donors, who were largely white British, and clonal diversity may have come out too low. Samples come after the peak T cell response, not at day 14.

The TCR sequence derives from an adult who received the AZD1222 COVID-19 vaccine. Sequenced here: peripheral blood, sampled 28 days after the second AZD1222 dose. The chain is built from TRBV7-3 and TRBJ2-3, with D unclear. The DNA for the CDR3 is TGTGCCAGCAGCTCTACGACAGATACGCAGTATTTT. Amino acids: CASSSTTDTQYF.